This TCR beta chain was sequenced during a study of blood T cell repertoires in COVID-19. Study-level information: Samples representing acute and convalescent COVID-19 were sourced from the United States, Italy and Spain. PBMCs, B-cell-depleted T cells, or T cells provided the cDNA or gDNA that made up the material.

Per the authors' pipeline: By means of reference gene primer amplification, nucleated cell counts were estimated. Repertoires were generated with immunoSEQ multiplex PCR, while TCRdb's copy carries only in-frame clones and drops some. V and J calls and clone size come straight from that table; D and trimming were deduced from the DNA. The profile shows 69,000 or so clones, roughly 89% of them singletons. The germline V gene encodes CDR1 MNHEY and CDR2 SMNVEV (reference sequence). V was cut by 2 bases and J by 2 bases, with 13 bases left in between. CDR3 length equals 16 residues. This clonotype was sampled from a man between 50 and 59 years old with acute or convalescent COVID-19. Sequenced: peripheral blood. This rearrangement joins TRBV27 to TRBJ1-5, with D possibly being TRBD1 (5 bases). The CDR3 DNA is TGTGCCAGCAGTTTAGGGGCTTGGGGGGGCAATCAGCCCCAGCATTTT. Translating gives CASSLGAWGGNQPQHF.